Included here is one TCR beta chain sequence, with context. Using immunoSEQ multiplex PCR, the repertoire was profiled, and TCRdb retains in-frame clones only, with some absent. The profile covers a few hundred thousand clones, with 70% to 90% appearing a single time and 2.2% taken by the ten largest. These data come from a study of blood T cell repertoires in COVID-19. Study at large: Donors in the United States, Italy and Spain gave samples during acute or convalescent COVID-19. The analysed material was cDNA or gDNA that came from T cells, B-cell-depleted T cells, or PBMCs.

Trimming shortened V by 2 bases and J by 3 bases, and 11 bases separated the two germline ends. Germline values: CDR1 KGHSH, CDR2 LQKENI. The length of the CDR3 is 15 residues. This clonotype was sampled from a man aged 30 to 45 who had recovered from COVID-19. The chain joins TRBV18 to TRBJ1-5, with unresolved D. Sequencing input: PBMCs or T cells enriched from blood (not recorded which). CDR3 protein: CASSPSPDNNQPQHF. Here the CDR3 DNA reads TGTGCCAGCTCACCAAGTCCCGACAACAATCAGCCCCAGCATTTT.